This T cell receptor (beta chain) was identified during a study of technical replicates of blood from several donors. The method was immunoSEQ multiplex PCR; TCRdb's version includes in-frame clones alone and lacks a portion of them. The data show tens of thousands of clones, with 85% to 95% seen just once and 0.25% held by the top ten. The germline CDR1 and CDR2 sequences are GTSNPN and SVGIG (reference sequence). The V end was cut by 0 bases, the J end by 3 bases, with 8 bases between. This CDR3 comprises 13 residues. Material: T cells isolated from PBMCs. The V call is TRBV30, the J call TRBJ2-5; the D gene is possibly TRBD1 (6 bases). The sequence derives from a human donor in good health. CDR3 sequence (DNA): TGTGCCTGGAGTGTTGGGACAAAAGAGACCCAGTACTTC. Translated, it gives CAWSVGTKETQYF. The whole variable domain, remainder taken from reference TRBV30 and TRBJ2-5, is SQTIHQWPATLVQPVGSPLSLECTVEGTSNPNLYWYRQAAGRGLQLLFYSVGIGQISSEVPQNLSASRPQDRQFILSSKKLLLSDSGFYLCAWSVGTKETQYFGPGTRLLVL.